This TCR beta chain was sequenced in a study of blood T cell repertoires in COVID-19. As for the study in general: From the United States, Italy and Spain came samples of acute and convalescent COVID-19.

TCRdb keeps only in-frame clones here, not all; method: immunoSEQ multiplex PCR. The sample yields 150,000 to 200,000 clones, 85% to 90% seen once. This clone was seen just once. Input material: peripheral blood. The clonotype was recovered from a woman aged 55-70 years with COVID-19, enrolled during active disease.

In DNA form, the CDR3 reads TGTGCCAGCAGTTACCTCTCCCAGGGTGGCTACACCTTC. It yields the protein CASSYLSQGGYTF. The chain joins TRBV6-2 or TRBV6-3 to TRBJ1-2, with a possible D match to TRBD1 (5 bases). The CDR3 is 13 amino acids. CDR1 is MNHEY and CDR2 is SVGEGT in the germline V gene. V lost 2 bases, J lost 7 bases, and 11 bases lay in between.